A single sample is the source of the 11 T cell receptor beta chains below, sequenced in a study of blood T cells in healthy people across ages. The authors ran a second PCR of about 7 to 12 cycles using a sample-barcoded 5' primer and a J-beta primer mix. MiXCR was run by TCRdb on the 5' RACE reads, yielding one entry per CDR3 protein. The repertoire holds some 760,000 distinct CDR3 sequences, with 20% to 30% as singletons. The same specimen was also included in a second study, on T cells of mothers and their children.

Input material: blood. These receptor sequences come from a boy between 10 and 17 years old in good health.

This clonotype was detected a few times. The V call is TRBV7-2, the J call TRBJ2-1, with 9 nucleotides matching TRBD2. The CDR3 has 15 amino acids. V shed 2 bases, J shed 7 bases, and the junction held 6 bases outside the gene matches. CDR1 SGHTA and CDR2 FQGNSA come from the germline V gene. CDR3 in DNA: TGTGCCAGCAGCTTATTTCGCGGGGGGGGGAATGAGCAGTTCTTC. Translated: CASSLFRGGGNEQFF.

Only a few counts were recorded for this clonotype. The chain links TRBV12-3 or TRBV12-4 to TRBJ1-6; no reliable D call. V gave up 6 bases and J gave up 0 bases, with 12 bases separating them. The CDR3 is 16 amino acids. DNA of the CDR3: TGTGCCAGCAGAACCAACGCCCTCTCCTATAATTCACCCCTCCACTTT. Its protein is CASRTNALSYNSPLHF.

V is TRBV12-3 or TRBV12-4 and J is TRBJ1-4; D is perhaps TRBD1 (6 bases). V lost 2 bases, J lost 8 bases, and 9 bases lay in between. The CDR3 sequence is 13 residues long. As DNA, the CDR3 is TGTGCCAGCAGTTTAAACAGGGACGAAAAACTGTTTTTT. This sequence encodes CASSLNRDEKLFF.

This clonotype was counted only a few times. The chain carries TRBV7-3 and TRBJ2-7; D is unresolved. Trimming removed 5 bases from V and 2 bases from J, with 13 bases in between. The germline CDR1 and CDR2 sequences are SGHTA and FQGTGA. CDR3 size: 14 residues. Here the CDR3 DNA reads TGTGCCAGCAGCCCGACTGGATTTACCTACGAGCAGTACTTC. Encoded protein: CASSPTGFTYEQYF.

The rearrangement joins TRBV28 to TRBJ1-1; 9 bases align to TRBD1. CDR1 and CDR2 from the germline V gene are MDHEN and SYDVKM. The junction had 9 bases not matched to a gene; V was cut back by 6 bases and J by 4 bases. The CDR3 is 15 residues long. CDR3 amino acids: CASRPGQGYITEAFF. The CDR3 DNA follows: TGTGCCAGCAGGCCCGGACAGGGGTACATCACTGAAGCTTTCTTT.

V and J are TRBV5-6 and TRBJ2-1, with a weak D call TRBD2 (5 bases). Trimming removed 0 bases at V and 10 bases at J, with 11 bases between. The CDR3 runs 13 residues. The germline gives CDR1 SGHDT, CDR2 YYEEEE. DNA for the CDR3: TGTGCCAGCAGCTTGGCCCCCGGCGGGGAGCAGTTCTTC. It codes for CASSLAPGGEQFF.

J is TRBJ1-1 and V is TRBV5-1; 8 bases align to TRBD1. This CDR3 region has 15 residues. Unmatched junction bases numbered 6, after V lost 2 bases and J lost 3 bases. The germline V gene has CDR1 SGHRS and CDR2 YFSETQ. CDR3 coding DNA: TGCGCCAGCAGCTTTGTGACAGGGGCGGACACTGAAGCTTTCTTT. This encodes CASSFVTGADTEAFF.

This clonotype showed up just a few times. CDR3 loop: CASSDGGPNSYNEQFF. The CDR3 DNA follows: TGTGCCAGCAGTGATGGGGGACCGAACTCCTACAATGAGCAGTTCTTC. The chain couples TRBV2 to TRBJ2-1, with D perhaps matching TRBD1 or TRBD2 (5 bases each). The CDR3 loop spans 16 amino acids. V lost 3 bases, J lost 0 bases, and 12 bases lay in between. Germline V gene sequence: CDR1 SNHLY, CDR2 FYNNEI.

This clonotype was counted only a few times. The chain is built from TRBV13 and TRBJ2-1; 10 nucleotides align to TRBD2. The germline V gene encodes CDR1 PRHDT and CDR2 FYEKMQ (reference sequence). CDR3 length equals 16 residues. Germline trimming cut 5 bases from V and 1 base from J; bases unmatched to any gene: 5. This CDR3 reads CASSNQRGGSYNEQFF. As DNA, the CDR3 is TGTGCCAGCAGCAACCAGCGGGGGGGTTCCTACAATGAGCAGTTCTTC.

The V gene is TRBV3-1, the J gene TRBJ1-5; D uncertain. The V end was cut by 2 bases, the J end by 2 bases, with 10 bases between. This CDR3 contains 15 residues. Germline CDR1 LGHDT, CDR2 YNNKEL (reference sequence). CDR3 region: CASSQSYLGNQPQHF. As DNA, the CDR3 is TGTGCCAGCAGCCAATCCTACCTTGGCAATCAGCCCCAGCATTTT. Full variable domain (outside the CDR3, taken from reference TRBV3-1 and TRBJ1-5): DTAVSQTPKYLVTQMGNDKSIKCEQNLGHDTMYWYKQDSKKFLKIMFSYNNKELIINETVPNRFSPKSPDKAHLNLHINSLELGDSAVYFCASSQSYLGNQPQHFGDGTRLSIL.

This clonotype was counted ten times or more. The chain combines TRBV27 with TRBJ2-5; D possibly corresponds to TRBD1 (6 bases). The ends were cut back, 5 bases at V and 5 bases at J, with 9 bases in the middle. Germline CDR1 MNHEY, CDR2 SMNVEV (reference sequence). The length of the CDR3 is 12 residues. The CDR3 sequence is CASSGGLETQYF. The CDR3 nucleotides are TGTGCCAGCAGTGGGGGCTTGGAGACCCAGTACTTC.